What follows are 23 T cell receptor beta chains derived from one specimen sequenced in a study of T cells after posttransplantation cyclophosphamide. Profiled with immunoSEQ multiplex PCR; TCRdb holds only in-frame clones, not every one. Listed for the sample are around 24,000 clones, none seen a single time. Sequenced input: PBMCs. The receptors shown here come from a woman aged 55-70 years in good health, CMV-negative, and a related stem cell transplant donor.

This clone was counted a few times. This sequence joins TRBV7-6 and TRBJ2-7, with TRBD2 matching over 9 bases. The CDR3 contains 17 residues. The J segment lost 4 bases and the V segment lost 1 base, leaving 11 bases of the junction unmatched. Germline CDR1 SGHVS, CDR2 FNYEAQ. The CDR3 is CASSLGSGSSNAYEQYF. In DNA form, the CDR3 reads TGTGCCAGCAGCTTAGGTAGCGGGAGCTCAAACGCTTACGAGCAGTACTTC.

This clone was recorded at least ten times. The J gene is TRBJ2-1, the V gene TRBV10-3, with 9 nucleotides matching TRBD2. This CDR3 comprises 14 residues. Germline V gene sequence: CDR1 ENHRY, CDR2 SYGVKD. Trimming at V came to 2 bases and at J to 8 bases, leaving 4 bases not matched to a gene. The CDR3: CAISEVAGAHEQFF. The CDR3 DNA sequence: TGTGCCATCAGTGAGGTAGCGGGAGCTCATGAGCAGTTCTTC.

This clone was picked up many times. This CDR3 reads CANSGGSSGYTF. CDR3 in DNA: TGTGCCAACTCCGGGGGGTCTTCTGGCTACACCTTC. The chain joins TRBV10-3 to TRBJ1-2; D possibly corresponds to TRBD1 (5 bases). The CDR3 has 12 residues. Per germline, CDR1 ENHRY and CDR2 SYGVKD. Trimming took off 10 bases at V and 7 bases at J, with 16 bases between the two ends.

This clone was observed at least ten times. V gene TRBV21-1 combines with J gene TRBJ2-5; TRBD1 was called by the table and not checked on the DNA. TRBV21-1 is an annotated pseudogene. The CDR3 has 17 amino acids. CDR3 sequence: CASSRRRDREERETQYF. CDR3 DNA sequence: TGTGCCAGCAGCAGACGCCGGGACAGGGAGGAAAGAGAGACCCAGTACTTC.

This clone has a count of ten or more. This sequence joins TRBV19 and TRBJ2-1; 8 bases are a match to TRBD2. Losses at the gene ends were 3 bases for V and 6 bases for J; bases not matched to a gene: 7. This CDR3 region has 15 residues. CDR1 is LNHDA and CDR2 is SQIVND in the germline V gene (reference sequence). The CDR3 reads CASSIGGLGPNEQFF. The CDR3 coding sequence is TGTGCCAGTAGTATCGGGGGACTAGGACCCAATGAGCAGTTCTTC. The full variable domain, with the rest looked up from reference TRBV19 and TRBJ2-1, is DGGITQSPKYLFRKEGQNVTLSCEQNLNHDAMYWYRQDPGQGLRLIYYSQIVNDFQKGDIAEGYSVSREKKESFPLTVTSAQKNPTAFYLCASSIGGLGPNEQFFGPGTRLTVL.

In this sample, this clone turned up many times. The chain joins TRBV4-3 to TRBJ2-7, with 9 bases lining up with TRBD2. Germline CDR1 reads LGHNA; CDR2 reads YSLEER. Germline trimming cut 0 bases from V and 2 bases from J; bases unmatched to any gene: 5. This CDR3 spans 16 amino acids. CDR3 sequence (DNA): TGCGCCAGCAGCCAAGATGGGCTAGCGGGGACCTACGAGCAGTACTTC. This gives the protein CASSQDGLAGTYEQYF.

At least ten counts were recorded for this clone. This chain joins TRBV29-1 and TRBJ1-4; D call uncertain. CDR1 SQVTM and CDR2 ANQGSEA come from the germline V gene. CDR3 length: 15 residues. V lost 3 bases, J lost 4 bases, and 15 bases lay in between. The CDR3 reads CSVDWAGDLNEKLFF. CDR3 DNA sequence: TGCAGCGTTGATTGGGCAGGCGACCTTAATGAAAAACTGTTTTTT. The full variable domain, rest sourced from reference TRBV29-1 and TRBJ1-4, is SAVISQKPSRDICQRGTSLTIQCQVDSQVTMMFWYRQQPGQSLTLIATANQGSEATYESGFVIDKFPISRPNLTFSTLTVSNMSPEDSSIYLCSVDWAGDLNEKLFFGSGTQLSVL.

This clone turned up a few times. Here the CDR3 reads CASSLPSGQGFSDEQFF. The CDR3, as DNA: TGTGCCAGCAGCCTCCCATCGGGACAGGGGTTTAGCGATGAGCAGTTCTTC. The V gene is TRBV2, the J gene TRBJ2-1; 10 nucleotides match TRBD1. Germline-derived CDR1 and CDR2 are SNHLY and FYNNEI. This CDR3 is built from 17 residues. The ends lost 6 bases at V and 8 bases at J; junction bases unmatched: 16.

This clone was seen at least ten times. This chain connects TRBV7-9 to TRBJ2-7; 7 nucleotides agree with TRBD1. The V segment lost 5 bases and the J segment 6 bases; nucleotides outside the gene matches: 10. The CDR3 contains 14 residues. CDR1 and CDR2 from the germline V gene are SEHNR and FQNEAQ (reference sequence). CDR3 DNA: TGTGCCAGCAGCGCCCAGGGGGAACCCCTCGAGCAGTACTTC. It codes for CASSAQGEPLEQYF.

This clone showed up many times. The chain recombines TRBV4-3 with TRBJ2-2, with 7 bases matching TRBD2. V was clipped by 4 bases and J by 7 bases; unmatched bases: 6. The CDR3 extends over 14 amino acids. Germline V CDR1 and CDR2: LGHNA, YSLEER. CDR3 bases: TGCGCCAGCAGCCCATTAGCGGGCAGCGGGGAGCTGTTTTTT. Translating gives CASSPLAGSGELFF.

The sample holds a few counts of this clone. CDR3 nucleotide sequence: TGTGCCAGCAGCTTAGGGCGGGGGGAGGTAGATACGCAGTATTTT. Translated: CASSLGRGEVDTQYF. This chain uses TRBV11-2 with TRBJ2-3, with 8 bases matching TRBD2. Germline assignment: CDR1 SGHAT and CDR2 FQNNGV. V lost 1 base to trimming and J lost 5 bases; unmatched junction nucleotides: 5. This CDR3 is 15 amino acids long.

This clone was picked up many times. CDR3 nucleotides: TGTGCCAGCAGTACCCCGGGGTGGACTGAAGCTTTCTTT. This sequence encodes CASSTPGWTEAFF. The chain is built from TRBV6-6 and TRBJ1-1, with D unresolved. The germline CDR1 and CDR2 sequences are MNHNY and SVGAGI (reference sequence). CDR3 length equals 13 residues. The V gene lost 5 bases and the J gene lost 5 bases, with 12 bases spanning the gap.

This clone was seen many times. The gene calls are TRBV7-6 and TRBJ1-4; D unclear. CDR3 length: 12 amino acids. Germline V lookup: CDR1 SGHVS, CDR2 FNYEAQ. V shed 0 bases and J shed 10 bases, with 6 bases lying between them. The CDR3 spells CASSLAFGKLFF. CDR3 nucleotide sequence: TGTGCCAGCAGCTTAGCTTTCGGAAAACTGTTTTTT.

This clone was detected ten times or more. This chain links TRBV7-3 with TRBJ2-2; no clear D. Germline V gives CDR1 SGHTA, CDR2 FQGTGA. This CDR3 is 17 amino acids long. With 0 bases removed from V and 0 bases from J, the gap between germline ends came to 11 bases. DNA for the CDR3: TGTGCCAGCAGCTTAACGCCGAGACTGGCGAACACCGGGGAGCTGTTTTTT. This gives the protein CASSLTPRLANTGELFF.

This clone was observed many times. The chain links TRBV29-1 to TRBJ2-2, with D possibly matching TRBD2 (6 bases). The CDR3 contains 14 residues. The germline gives CDR1 SQVTM, CDR2 ANQGSEA. V lost 4 bases and J 2 bases, leaving 11 bases between the germline ends. The CDR3 is CSVVSGVNTGELFF. CDR3 in DNA: TGCAGCGTTGTGTCGGGGGTAAACACCGGGGAGCTGTTTTTT.

Many counts were recorded for this clone. This chain joins TRBV28 and TRBJ2-2; 8 bases are a match to TRBD1. V lost 6 bases and J lost 0; bases outside the gene matches: 3. This CDR3 comprises 15 residues. Germline assignment: CDR1 MDHEN and CDR2 SYDVKM. CDR3 amino acids: CASRGQAANTGELFF. CDR3 DNA sequence: TGTGCCAGCAGGGGACAGGCTGCGAACACCGGGGAGCTGTTTTTT.

This clone was seen repeatedly, ten times or more. The V gene is TRBV5-6, the J gene TRBJ1-6; D may be TRBD1 (5 bases). This CDR3 is built from 15 residues. CDR1 and CDR2 from the germline V gene are SGHDT and YYEEEE. The V end was cut by 4 bases, the J end by 9 bases, with 17 bases between. CDR3 coding DNA: TGTGCCAGCAGCCTGCGAGCAGGGTGGGCTTCACCCCTCCACTTT. This gives the protein CASSLRAGWASPLHF. The full variable domain, with the rest looked up from reference TRBV5-6 and TRBJ1-6, is DAGVTQSPTHLIKTRGQQVTLRCSPKSGHDTVSWYQQALGQGPQFIFQYYEEEERQRGNFPDRFSGHQFPNYSSELNVNALLLGDSALYLCASSLRAGWASPLHFGNGTRLTVT.

This clone showed up many times. The rearrangement uses TRBV7-2 and TRBJ1-5, with TRBD1 as a possible D gene (6 bases). The V gene's germline CDR1 is SGHTA and CDR2 FQGNSA. CDR3 length: 15 amino acids. V was cut by 1 base and J by 5 bases, with 12 bases left in between. CDR3 DNA sequence: TGTGCCAGCAGCTTAGAAGGGACACCGCATCAGCCCCAGCATTTT. This codes for CASSLEGTPHQPQHF.

This clone was recorded at least ten times. The chain is built from TRBV19 and TRBJ2-3, with 7 bases matching TRBD2. V was pared by 6 bases and J by 7 bases, with 13 bases of the junction left unmatched. Per germline, CDR1 LNHDA and CDR2 SQIVND (reference sequence). The CDR3 extends over 15 amino acids. The CDR3 loop is CASSTKAGRGYTQYF. DNA of the CDR3: TGTGCCAGTAGCACCAAAGCGGGAAGAGGATATACGCAGTATTTT.

In its sample, this clone was seen a few times. The gene calls are TRBV1 and TRBJ2-7; the D call TRBD2 from the table was never checked on the DNA. TRBV1 constitutes a pseudogene. CDR3 size: 16 residues. CDR3 protein: CTSSPSRGDSPYEQYF. The CDR3 nucleotides are TGCACCAGCAGCCCCAGTCGGGGGGACTCCCCCTACGAGCAGTACTTC.

The chain employs TRBV5-6 and TRBJ2-3; the match to TRBD1 covers 8 bases. Germline trimming cut 5 bases from V and 6 bases from J; bases unmatched to any gene: 2. The CDR3 sequence is 12 residues long. The V gene's germline CDR1 is SGHDT and CDR2 YYEEEE. The CDR3: CASRRTGDTQYF. CDR3 DNA: TGTGCCAGCAGGAGGACAGGGGATACGCAGTATTTT.

The table lists this clone with a few counts. The rearrangement uses TRBV18 and TRBJ2-2, with no clear D. The CDR3 sequence is 13 residues long. V gave up 1 base and J gave up 3 bases, with 3 bases separating them. Looked up from germline, CDR1 is KGHSH and CDR2 is LQKENI. This CDR3 reads CASSPLYTGELFF. CDR3 coding DNA: TGTGCCAGCTCACCACTCTACACCGGGGAGCTGTTTTTT.

Ten or more counts support this clone. This rearrangement joins TRBV20-1 to TRBJ2-5, with D possibly TRBD2 on 6 matching bases. The germline V gene encodes CDR1 DFQATT and CDR2 SNEGSKA (reference sequence). With 7 bases removed from V and 4 bases from J, the gap between germline ends came to 7 bases. This CDR3 comprises 10 residues. DNA of the CDR3: TGCAGTGGGGGGGTAGAGACCCAGTACTTC. It specifies CSGGVETQYF.